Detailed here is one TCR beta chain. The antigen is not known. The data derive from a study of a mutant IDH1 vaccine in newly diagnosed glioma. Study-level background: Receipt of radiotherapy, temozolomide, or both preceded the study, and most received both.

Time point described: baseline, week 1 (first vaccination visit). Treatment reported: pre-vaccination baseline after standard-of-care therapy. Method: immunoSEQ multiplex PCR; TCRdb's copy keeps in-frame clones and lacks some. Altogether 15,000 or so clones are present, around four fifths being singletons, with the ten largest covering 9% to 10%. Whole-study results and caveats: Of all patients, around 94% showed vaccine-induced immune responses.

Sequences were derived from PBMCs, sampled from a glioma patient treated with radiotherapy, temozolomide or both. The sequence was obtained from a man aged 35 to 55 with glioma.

CDR3 nucleotides: TGTGCCAGCAGCTTGTATGGAGCGACCTATGGCTACACCTTC. This translates into CASSLYGATYGYTF. The chain has TRBV5-6 and TRBJ1-2; D is unclear. Germline CDR1 SGHDT, CDR2 YYEEEE. The CDR3 has 14 residues. Trimming shortened V by 1 base and J by 4 bases, and 11 bases separated the two germline ends.